The clone carrying this TCR beta chain was recorded a few times. This entry belongs to a study of blood T cell repertoires in COVID-19. Looking at the study overall: There were acute and convalescent COVID-19 samples, and they came from the United States, Italy and Spain. T cells, B-cell-depleted T cells, or PBMCs provided the cDNA or gDNA that served as material.

In the authors' methods: Amplification with reference gene primers provided the estimates of nucleated cell counts. The assay was immunoSEQ multiplex PCR, and TCRdb's table has in-frame clones only and misses some. V, J and clone size reflect that table, while D and trimming were determined from the DNA. The data contain 100,000 to 140,000 clones, 84% of them singletons. The sample taken for sequencing was peripheral blood. The sequence derives from a human donor in a cohort sampled during active COVID-19.

The CDR3 sequence is CASSQDAASYEQYF. The CDR3 DNA reads as TGCGCCAGCAGCCAAGATGCAGCGTCCTACGAGCAGTACTTC. The genes are TRBV4-3 and TRBJ2-7; D not resolved. CDR1 LGHNA and CDR2 YSLEER come from the germline V gene. The length of the CDR3 is 14 residues. With 0 bases removed from V and 1 base from J, the gap between germline ends came to 7 bases.